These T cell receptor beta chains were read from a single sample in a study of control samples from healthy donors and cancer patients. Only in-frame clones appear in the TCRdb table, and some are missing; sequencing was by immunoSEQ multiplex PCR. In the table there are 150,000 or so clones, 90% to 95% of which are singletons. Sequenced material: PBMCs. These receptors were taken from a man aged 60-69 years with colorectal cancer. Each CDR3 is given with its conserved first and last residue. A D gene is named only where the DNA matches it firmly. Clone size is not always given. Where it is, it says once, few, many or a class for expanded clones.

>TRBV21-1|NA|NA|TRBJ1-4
CASSGGHRATNEKLFF
TGTGCCAGCAGCGGGGGGCACAGGGCAACTAATGAAAAACTGTTTTTT
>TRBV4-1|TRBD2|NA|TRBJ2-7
CASSPHGRPRGSYEQYF
TGCGCCAGCAGCCCCCACGGGAGGCCCCGCGGCTCCTACGAGCAGTACTTC
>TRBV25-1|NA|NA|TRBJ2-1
CASSRRGCRGRMRFF
TGTGCCAGCAGTCGTAGGGGCTGCAGGGGACGCATGCGATTCTTC
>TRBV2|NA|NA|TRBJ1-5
CASSAEKYSNQPQHF
TGTGCCAGCAGTGCTGAGAAATATAGCAATCAGCCCCAGCATTTT
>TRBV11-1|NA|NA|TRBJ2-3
CASSLGIPSGSDTQYF
TGTGCCAGCAGCTTAGGTATCCCCTCTGGCTCAGATACGCAGTATTTT
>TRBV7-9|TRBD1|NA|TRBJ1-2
CASSLETGAYGYTF
TGTGCCAGCAGCCTGGAGACAGGGGCGTATGGCTACACCTTC
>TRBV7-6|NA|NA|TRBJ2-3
CASSLGTPSTDTQYF
TGTGCCAGCAGCTTAGGGACACCTAGCACAGATACGCAGTATTTT
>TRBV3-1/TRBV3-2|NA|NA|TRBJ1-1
CASSQDSGNTEAFF
TGTGCCAGCAGCCAAGATTCGGGGAACACTGAAGCTTTCTTT
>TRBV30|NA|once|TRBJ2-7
CAWSVRGQVYSYEQYF
TGTGCCTGGAGTGTACGCGGGCAGGTTTACTCCTACGAGCAGTACTTC
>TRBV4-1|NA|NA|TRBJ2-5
CASSQDGAGKETQYF
TGCGCCAGCAGCCAAGATGGTGCAGGGAAAGAGACCCAGTACTTC
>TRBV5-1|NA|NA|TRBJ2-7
CASSTQGGVVEQYF
TGCGCCAGCAGCACTCAGGGGGGAGTCGTGGAGCAGTACTTC
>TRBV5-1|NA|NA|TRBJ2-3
CASSLPAGITDTQYF
TGCGCCAGCAGCTTGCCCGCGGGAATCACAGATACGCAGTATTTT
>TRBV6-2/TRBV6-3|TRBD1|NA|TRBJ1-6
CASSSLDRENSPLHF
TGTGCCAGCAGTTCGTTGGACAGGGAGAATTCACCCCTCCACTTT
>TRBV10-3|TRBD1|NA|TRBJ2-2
CAITTGAGELFF
TGTGCCATCACCACAGGGGCCGGGGAGCTGTTTTTT
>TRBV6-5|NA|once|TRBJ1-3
CASSQTGGNTIYF
TGTGCCAGCAGCCAAACAGGGGGAAACACCATATATTTT
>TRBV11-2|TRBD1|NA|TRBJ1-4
CASSPGTGEKLFF
TGTGCCAGCAGCCCTGGGACAGGGGAAAAACTGTTTTTT
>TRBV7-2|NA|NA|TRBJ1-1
CASSSQGSNTEAFF
TGTGCCAGCAGCTCACAGGGTTCGAACACTGAAGCTTTCTTT
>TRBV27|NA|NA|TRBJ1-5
CASSSRGTNNQPQHF
TGTGCCAGCAGTTCGAGGGGAACGAACAATCAGCCCCAGCATTTT
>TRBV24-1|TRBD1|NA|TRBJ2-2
CATSDNRGTGELFF
TGTGCCACCAGTGACAACAGGGGGACCGGGGAGCTGTTTTTT
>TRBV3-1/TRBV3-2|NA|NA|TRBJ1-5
CASSCPSASDNQPQHF
TGTGCCAGCAGCTGCCCTAGCGCTTCTGACAATCAGCCCCAGCATTTT